Included here is one T cell receptor (beta chain) sequence, with context. The assay was immunoSEQ multiplex PCR, and TCRdb's table has in-frame clones only and misses some. The data show just under 90,000 clones, 88% seen once. The entry originates in a study of T cell responses to AZD1222 COVID-19 vaccine. The germline gives CDR1 MNHEY, CDR2 SMNVEV (reference sequence). The CDR3 runs 14 residues. Trimming took off 6 bases at V and 0 bases at J, with 12 bases between the two ends. The sequence came from an adult in good health. Sample: peripheral blood, taken on day 0 of AZD1222 vaccination. This chain uses TRBV27 with TRBJ2-7; D is ambiguous. The CDR3 DNA reads as TGTGCCAGCAGCCTGATGAGGCTCTCCTACGAGCAGTACTTC. This codes for CASSLMRLSYEQYF.